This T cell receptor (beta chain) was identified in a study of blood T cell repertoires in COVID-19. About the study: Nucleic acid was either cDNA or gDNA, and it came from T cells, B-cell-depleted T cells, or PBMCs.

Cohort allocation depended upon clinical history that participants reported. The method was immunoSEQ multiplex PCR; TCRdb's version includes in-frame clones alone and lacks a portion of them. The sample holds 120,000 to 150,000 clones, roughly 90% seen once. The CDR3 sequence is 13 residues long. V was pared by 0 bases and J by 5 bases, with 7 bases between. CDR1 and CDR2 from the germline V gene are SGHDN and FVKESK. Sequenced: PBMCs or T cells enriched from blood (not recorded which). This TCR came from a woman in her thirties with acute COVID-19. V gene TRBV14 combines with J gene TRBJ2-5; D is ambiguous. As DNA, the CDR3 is TGTGCCAGCAGCCAAGAAACTATCGAGACCCAGTACTTC. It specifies CASSQETIETQYF. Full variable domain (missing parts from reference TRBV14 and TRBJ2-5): EAGVTQFPSHSVIEKGQTVTLRCDPISGHDNLYWYRRVMGKEIKFLLHFVKESKQDESGMPNNRFLAERTGGTYSTLKVQPAELEDSGVYFCASSQETIETQYFGPGTRLLVL.